These 23 T cell receptor beta chains were all obtained from the same sample, sequenced in a study of T cell responses to AZD1222 COVID-19 vaccine. TCRdb's copy holds only in-frame clones and misses some; the assay was immunoSEQ multiplex PCR. The sample lists approximately 140,000 clones, over 85% occurring once. The material was peripheral blood, obtained 28 days after the second AZD1222 dose. The receptors derive from an adult who received the AZD1222 COVID-19 vaccine.

The genes are TRBV27 and TRBJ2-7; D is uncertain. The CDR3 has 11 residues. The germline V and J ends were trimmed by 8 bases and 6 bases, with 11 bases remaining between them. The V gene's germline CDR1 is MNHEY and CDR2 SMNVEV (reference sequence). CDR3 bases: TGTGCCAGCCGCGACGGGCTCGAGCAGTACTTC. Translated, it gives CASRDGLEQYF.

The chain employs TRBV28 and TRBJ2-4, with D tentatively TRBD1 (6 bases). Germline assignment: CDR1 MDHEN and CDR2 SYDVKM. The CDR3 sequence is 14 residues long. The V end lost 5 bases, the J end lost 10 bases, and 18 bases lay between the germline ends. CDR3 coding DNA: TGTGCCAGCAGTCCCCATACAGGGCCGAGTATTCAGTACTTC. Protein product: CASSPHTGPSIQYF.

This chain joins TRBV2 and TRBJ2-1; 10 nucleotides align to TRBD2. Germline V CDR1 and CDR2: SNHLY, FYNNEI. With 4 bases clipped from V and 4 bases from J, the junction kept 10 bases outside the gene matches. The CDR3 contains 17 residues. The DNA for the CDR3 is TGTGCCAGCAGTGCATCTAGCGGGGGCCTAATATACAATGAGCAGTTCTTC. Its protein is CASSASSGGLIYNEQFF. The full variable domain, completed using reference TRBV2 and TRBJ2-1, is EPEVTQTPSHQVTQMGQEVILRCVPISNHLYFYWYRQILGQKVEFLVSFYNNEISEKSEIFDDQFSVERPDGSNFTLKIRSTKLEDSAMYFCASSASSGGLIYNEQFFGPGTRLTVL.

The genes are TRBV14 and TRBJ2-2, with D maybe TRBD2 (5 bases). Germline assignment: CDR1 SGHDN and CDR2 FVKESK. The CDR3 covers 15 residues. Trimming cost V 5 bases and J 0 bases, with 10 bases left between them. CDR3 nucleotides: TGTGCCAGCAGCGCCCTACTAGCGAACACCGGGGAGCTGTTTTTT. It specifies CASSALLANTGELFF.

The V gene is TRBV11-2, the J gene TRBJ2-1; TRBD2 is a possible D gene (5 bases). V was clipped by 5 bases and J by 7 bases, with 18 bases between them. The CDR3 extends over 15 amino acids. The germline V gene has CDR1 SGHAT and CDR2 FQNNGV. CDR3 bases: TGTGCCAGCAGCCTAACGGGCAGGACTTGGAATGAGCAGTTCTTC. Amino acids: CASSLTGRTWNEQFF.

This chain joins TRBV7-6 and TRBJ2-1; the match to TRBD1 covers 7 bases. The CDR3 is 16 residues long. With V trimmed by 5 bases and J by 1 base, 8 bases remained unmatched. Germline CDR1 SGHVS, CDR2 FNYEAQ. CDR3 bases: TGTGCCAGCAGCCCTCTAATGGACAGGTCCTACAATGAGCAGTTCTTC. Residues: CASSPLMDRSYNEQFF.

This chain uses TRBV5-5 with TRBJ2-3; 10 nucleotides line up with TRBD2. CDR3 length equals 16 residues. Germline lookup yields CDR1 SGHKS and CDR2 YYEKEE (reference sequence). Trimming at V came to 3 bases and at J to 3 bases, leaving 7 bases not matched to a gene. The CDR3 is CASSSGSGGATDTQYF. CDR3 coding DNA: TGTGCCAGCAGCTCTGGGAGCGGGGGGGCAACAGATACGCAGTATTTT. The full variable domain, with the rest looked up from reference TRBV5-5 and TRBJ2-3, is DAGVTQSPTHLIKTRGQQVTLRCSPISGHKSVSWYQQVLGQGPQFIFQYYEKEERGRGNFPDRFSARQFPNYSSELNVNALLLGDSALYLCASSSGSGGATDTQYFGPGTRLTVL.

The rearrangement uses TRBV10-2 and TRBJ2-1; D is undetermined. CDR3 size: 14 residues. Trimming shortened V by 3 bases and J by 4 bases, and 10 bases separated the two germline ends. Per the germline V gene, CDR1 is WSHSY and CDR2 is SAAADI. The CDR3 region is CASSDSRRYNEQFF. The CDR3 coding sequence is TGCGCCAGCAGTGATTCCCGCCGTTACAATGAGCAGTTCTTC.

V usage is TRBV5-1 and J usage is TRBJ2-1; 7 nucleotides agree with TRBD2. From germline, CDR1 is SGHRS and CDR2 YFSETQ. The junction had 9 bases not matched to a gene; V was cut back by 2 bases and J by 4 bases. There are 16 residues in the CDR3. The CDR3 reads CASSFGSSGAYNEQFF. The CDR3 DNA sequence: TGCGCCAGCAGCTTCGGGTCCAGCGGGGCGTACAATGAGCAGTTCTTC.

The chain carries TRBV6-6 and TRBJ2-7; 8 bases agree with TRBD1. The trim removed 5 bases at V and 5 bases at J, leaving 2 bases unmatched. The CDR3 is 12 amino acids. The germline V gene has CDR1 MNHNY and CDR2 SVGAGI (reference sequence). The chain's CDR3 is CASSGTGHEQYF. The CDR3 DNA is TGTGCCAGCAGTGGGACAGGTCACGAGCAGTACTTC.

This chain links TRBV7-2 with TRBJ2-5, with D uncertain. Per the germline V gene, CDR1 is SGHTA and CDR2 is FQGNSA. CDR3 length equals 14 residues. The germline V and J ends were trimmed by 2 bases and 1 base, with 8 bases remaining between them. In DNA form, the CDR3 reads TGTGCCAGCAGCTTATGGGCAGGCCAAGAGACCCAGTACTTC. Translating gives CASSLWAGQETQYF.

V and J are TRBV20-1 and TRBJ2-1; tentatively, D is TRBD1 or TRBD2 (5 bases each). Germline V lookup: CDR1 DFQATT, CDR2 SNEGSKA (reference sequence). There are 11 residues in the CDR3. CDR3: CAGRVVNEQFF. CDR3 bases: TGCGCAGGGCGGGTTGTCAATGAGCAGTTCTTC.

The chain is built from TRBV6-1 and TRBJ2-7; 8 bases fit TRBD1. V was clipped by 2 bases and J by 2 bases; unmatched bases: 11. Germline V gene lookup returns CDR1 MNHNS and CDR2 SASEGT. CDR3 length: 17 amino acids. The CDR3 protein is CASSELLSGQGPYEQYF. CDR3 in DNA: TGTGCCAGCAGTGAACTGCTGTCAGGACAGGGCCCCTACGAGCAGTACTTC.

The chain is built from TRBV6-2 or TRBV6-3 and TRBJ2-3; tentative D call: TRBD2 (5 bases). This CDR3 spans 16 amino acids. Germline V lookup: CDR1 MNHEY, CDR2 SVGEGT. V lost 5 bases, J lost 2 bases, and 17 bases lay in between. CDR3 coding DNA: TGTGCCAGCAGTCACAACCGGCGAGGGCCCACAGATACGCAGTATTTT. It specifies CASSHNRRGPTDTQYF.

The chain uses TRBV30 and TRBJ2-7, with TRBD1 identical over 8 bases. CDR3 length equals 12 residues. CDR1 is GTSNPN, CDR2 SVGIG, per germline (reference sequence). V dropped 5 bases and J dropped 2; count of bases not matched to a gene: 2. CDR3 region: CAWGQGTYEQYF. In DNA form, the CDR3 reads TGTGCCTGGGGACAGGGCACCTACGAGCAGTACTTC.

The chain employs TRBV6-7 and TRBJ2-5; tentative D call: TRBD1 (6 bases). TRBV6-7 is recorded as an ORF, its role being uncertain. CDR3 length: 17 residues. Between the trimmed V and J ends, which lost 8 bases and 1 base, there was a span of 23 bases. CDR3 DNA sequence: TGTGCCAGCCACCGAGGTAGGGGGAACAGGTCCCAAGAGACCCAGTACTTC. This sequence encodes CASHRGRGNRSQETQYF.

This clone was counted between two and nine times. The rearrangement joins TRBV9 to TRBJ2-3; perhaps TRBD2 as D (7 bases). The germline V and J ends were trimmed by 4 bases and 0 bases, with 15 bases remaining between them. The CDR3 runs to 16 residues. Per the germline V gene, CDR1 is SGDLS and CDR2 is YYNGEE. The CDR3 DNA reads as TGTGCCAGCAGCCCGAGAGGGGGGGAGAGCACAGATACGCAGTATTTT. This gives the protein CASSPRGGESTDTQYF.

This chain connects TRBV2 to TRBJ2-7; no clear D gene. Per the germline V gene, CDR1 is SNHLY and CDR2 is FYNNEI. With 6 bases removed from V and 4 bases from J, the gap between germline ends came to 7 bases. The CDR3 extends over 11 amino acids. This CDR3 reads CASSTMYEQYF. In nucleotides, the CDR3 is TGTGCCAGCAGCACGATGTACGAGCAGTACTTC.

As to this clone: Other DNA sequences in the same sample also yield this CDR3. The chain uses TRBV19 and TRBJ1-1; D gene ambiguous. CDR3 length equals 14 residues. Germline V gene data show CDR1 as LNHDA and CDR2 as SQIVND (reference sequence). Trimming left V 2 bases short and J 0 bases short, with 7 bases between. CDR3 in DNA: TGTGCCAGTAGTATACCCGGTCTGAACACTGAAGCTTTCTTT. Its protein product is CASSIPGLNTEAFF.

This clone was seen at least ten times. The chain is built from TRBV19 and TRBJ2-7; D perhaps matches TRBD1 (5 bases). CDR3 length equals 13 residues. The germline V gene encodes CDR1 LNHDA and CDR2 SQIVND (reference sequence). Trimming removed 8 bases at V and 3 bases at J, with 14 bases between. CDR3 sequence reads: CASRDSNLYEQYF. The CDR3 DNA is TGTGCCAGTCGAGACAGTAACCTCTACGAGCAGTACTTC.

The chain joins TRBV11-3 to TRBJ1-1; unclear D gene. Germline lookup yields CDR1 SGHNT and CDR2 YENEEA. V was pared by 2 bases and J by 1 base, with 5 bases between. This CDR3 is 13 amino acids long. CDR3 sequence (DNA): TGTGCCAGCAGCTTATTGGCGAACACTGAAGCTTTCTTT. Protein product: CASSLLANTEAFF.

The chain employs TRBV19 and TRBJ1-2; a possible D gene is TRBD1 (6 bases). Germline CDR1 reads LNHDA; CDR2 reads SQIVND (reference sequence). Trimming pared 5 bases from V and 6 bases from J, leaving 13 bases between. The CDR3 runs to 13 residues. The CDR3 sequence: CASSRTGMDGYTF. Written as DNA, the CDR3 is TGTGCCAGTAGTCGTACAGGGATGGATGGCTACACCTTC.

This chain links TRBV11-2 with TRBJ2-3, with D uncertain. CDR3 length equals 12 residues. The germline CDR1 and CDR2 sequences are SGHAT and FQNNGV. With 1 base removed from V and 7 bases from J, the gap between germline ends came to 6 bases. The CDR3 loop reads CASSLGQYTQYF. The CDR3 DNA sequence: TGTGCCAGCAGCTTAGGACAATATACGCAGTATTTT. The full variable domain, its missing parts supplied by reference TRBV11-2 and TRBJ2-3, is EAGVAQSPRYKIIEKRQSVAFWCNPISGHATLYWYQQILGQGPKLLIQFQNNGVVDDSQLPKDRFSAERLKGVDSTLKIQPAKLEDSAVYLCASSLGQYTQYFGPGTRLTVL.